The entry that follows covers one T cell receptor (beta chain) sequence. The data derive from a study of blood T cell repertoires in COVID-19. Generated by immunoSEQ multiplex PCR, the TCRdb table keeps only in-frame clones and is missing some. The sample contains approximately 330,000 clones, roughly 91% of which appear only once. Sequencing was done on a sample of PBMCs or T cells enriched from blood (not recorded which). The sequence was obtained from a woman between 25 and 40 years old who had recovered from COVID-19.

Here the CDR3 DNA reads TGTGCCAGTAGTATTTTGCGTAGCGGATATGACTCCTACAATGAGCAGTTCTTC. Residues: CASSILRSGYDSYNEQFF. The rearrangement uses TRBV19 and TRBJ2-1; maybe TRBD2 (6 bases). V gave up 3 bases and J gave up 0 bases, with 18 bases separating them. The CDR3 is made up of 18 amino acids. The germline CDR1 and CDR2 sequences are LNHDA and SQIVND (reference sequence).